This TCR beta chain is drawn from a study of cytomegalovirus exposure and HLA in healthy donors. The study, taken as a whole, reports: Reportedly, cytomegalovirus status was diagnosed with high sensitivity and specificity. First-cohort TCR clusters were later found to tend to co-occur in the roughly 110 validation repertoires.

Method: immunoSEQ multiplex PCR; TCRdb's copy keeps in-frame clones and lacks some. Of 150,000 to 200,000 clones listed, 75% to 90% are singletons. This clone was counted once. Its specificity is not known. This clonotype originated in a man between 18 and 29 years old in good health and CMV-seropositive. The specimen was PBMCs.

CDR3 nucleotides: TGTGCCAGCAGCCCCAGACAGGGAAAGAATTCTGGGGCCAACGTCCTGACTTTC. This sequence encodes CASSPRQGKNSGANVLTF. This rearrangement joins TRBV13 to TRBJ2-6, with TRBD1 identical over 7 bases. CDR3 length: 18 residues. Per germline, CDR1 PRHDT and CDR2 FYEKMQ (reference sequence). Losses at the gene ends were 5 bases for V and 1 base for J; bases not matched to a gene: 11.